The rows below give T cell receptor beta chains drawn from one sample of a study of graft-versus-host responses after intestinal transplantation. No antigens are known for them. Clones were sequenced by immunoSEQ multiplex PCR, and TCRdb holds only the in-frame ones, with some missing. Of some 92,000 clones detected, just under 95% appear once; the ten largest clones hold 0.3% to 0.35%. The sequenced sample was unstimulated CD4+ T cells sorted from spleen or lymph node cells, obtained before intestinal transplant. These receptor sequences come from a human donor who received an intestinal transplant. CDR3s include the opening cysteine and the closing phenylalanine or tryptophan. Fields, in order: V gene, J gene, CDR3 protein.

TRBV12-5	TRBJ2-3	CASGFQTDSTDTQYF
TRBV28	TRBJ2-6	CASRPPYTVSGANVLTF
TRBV5-4	TRBJ1-2	CASSLGGRAAYGYTF
TRBV25-1	TRBJ1-2	CASSEGQGVYGYTF
TRBV5-1	TRBJ2-1	CASSFGTSGRISRNEQFF
TRBV5-8	TRBJ2-6	CASSNRLGGSGANVLTF
TRBV30	TRBJ2-5	CAWSKGLAGGNFQETQYF
TRBV9	TRBJ2-2	CASSVAANTGELFF
TRBV2	TRBJ1-4	CASSAQGTNEKLFF
TRBV7-9	TRBJ2-3	CASSLTSGRGTDTQYF
TRBV2	TRBJ2-1	CASSSSGLVAYNEQFF
TRBV5-1	TRBJ2-1	CASSARAWDEQFF
TRBV6-1	TRBJ1-3	CASSATGDSGNTIYF
TRBV5-1	TRBJ2-5	CASSLGTSGVETQYF
TRBV19	TRBJ1-5	CASSIQGSNQPQHF
TRBV5-1	TRBJ2-7	CASSLATSGRMGNEQYF
TRBV30	TRBJ2-5	CAWTIGTSGRGETQYF
TRBV21-1	TRBJ2-1	CASSKDPSPMWNEQFF
TRBV5-1	TRBJ1-4	CASSLGQGDEKLFF
TRBV27	TRBJ1-2	CASSLRGQGYTF
TRBV9	TRBJ2-1	CASSSGVGLAVPSYNEQFF
TRBV12-5	TRBJ2-7	CASGLWRGTGEQEQYF
TRBV5-4	TRBJ2-1	CASSGLYEQFF
TRBV30	TRBJ2-1	CAWSASLYNEQFF
TRBV10-1	TRBJ1-5	CASSESGDQPQHF
TRBV6-4	TRBJ2-1	CASSDSGGHFSSYNEQFF
TRBV4-1	TRBJ2-3	CASSQVLATDTQYF
TRBV25-1	TRBJ1-1	CASSDRGGRTEAFF
TRBV7-3	TRBJ2-1	CASSYDRRDLGNEQFF
TRBV11-3	TRBJ1-2	CASSKDSSNYGYTF
TRBV2	TRBJ2-1	CASRKRDDSYNEQFF
TRBV7-2	TRBJ2-6	CASSPDVVISGANVLTF
TRBV5-1	TRBJ1-6	CASSLDRAVRSPLHF
TRBV6-5	TRBJ1-2	CASSYGTHYGYTF
TRBV19	TRBJ2-1	CASSPQPGSTRSSYNEQFF
TRBV6-1	TRBJ2-7	CASSVLAEQYF
TRBV19	TRBJ2-2	CASSIAGGYTGELFF
TRBV5-1	TRBJ1-1	CASSLSDRVSNTEAFF
TRBV10-1	TRBJ2-1	CASSESKVFYVNEQFF
TRBV4-1	TRBJ1-4	CASSPGQASPRGNEKLFF
TRBV30	TRBJ2-5	CAWTIPRGGFQETQYF
TRBV15	TRBJ2-7	CATSRDLALNYEQYF
TRBV27	TRBJ1-4	CASRKPGRPDEKLFF
TRBV6-8	TRBJ2-7	CASSYKYEQYF
TRBV25-1	TRBJ1-5	CASSRPGGNQPQHF